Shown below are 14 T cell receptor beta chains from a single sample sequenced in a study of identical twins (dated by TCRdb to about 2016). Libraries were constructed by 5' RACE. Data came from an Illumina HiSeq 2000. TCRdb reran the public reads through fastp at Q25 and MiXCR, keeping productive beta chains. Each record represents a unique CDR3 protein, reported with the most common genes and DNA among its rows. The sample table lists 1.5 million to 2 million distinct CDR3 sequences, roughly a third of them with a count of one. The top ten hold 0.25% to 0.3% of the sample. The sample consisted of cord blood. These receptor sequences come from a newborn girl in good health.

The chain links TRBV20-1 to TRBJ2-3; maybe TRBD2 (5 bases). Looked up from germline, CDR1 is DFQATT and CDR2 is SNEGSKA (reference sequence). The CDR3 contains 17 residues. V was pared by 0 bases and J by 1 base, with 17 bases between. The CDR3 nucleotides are TGCAGTGCTAGAGATCGGGCGGGTATTGTGGGCACAGATACGCAGTATTTT. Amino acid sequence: CSARDRAGIVGTDTQYF.

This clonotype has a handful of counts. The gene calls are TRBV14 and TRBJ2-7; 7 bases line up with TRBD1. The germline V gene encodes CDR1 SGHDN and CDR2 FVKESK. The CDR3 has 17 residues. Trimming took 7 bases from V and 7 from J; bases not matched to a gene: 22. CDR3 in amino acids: CASTSVPPGQLDNEQYF. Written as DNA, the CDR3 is TGTGCCAGCACCTCGGTGCCGCCGGGACAGCTAGACAATGAGCAGTACTTC.

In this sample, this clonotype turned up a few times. DNA for the CDR3: TGCGCCAGCAGCACCGGACTAGCTCACTCCTACAATGAGCAGTTCTTC. This gives the protein CASSTGLAHSYNEQFF. The V and J genes are TRBV5-1 and TRBJ2-1, with 8 nucleotides matching TRBD2. The ends lost 4 bases at V and 0 bases at J; junction bases unmatched: 6. The CDR3 covers 16 residues. CDR1 SGHRS and CDR2 YFSETQ come from the germline V gene.

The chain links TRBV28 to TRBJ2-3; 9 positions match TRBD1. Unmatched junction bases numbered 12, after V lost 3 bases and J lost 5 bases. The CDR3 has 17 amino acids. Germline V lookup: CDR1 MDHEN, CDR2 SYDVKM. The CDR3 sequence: CASSFPGTGIAGDTQYF. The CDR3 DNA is TGTGCCAGCAGTTTCCCTGGGACAGGGATCGCCGGAGATACGCAGTATTTT.

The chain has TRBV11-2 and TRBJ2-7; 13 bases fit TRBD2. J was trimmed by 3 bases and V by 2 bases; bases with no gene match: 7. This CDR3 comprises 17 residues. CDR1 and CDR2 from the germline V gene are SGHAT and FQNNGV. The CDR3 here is CASSLRMGLAGNYEQYF. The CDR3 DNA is TGTGCCAGCAGCTTAAGGATGGGACTAGCGGGAAACTACGAGCAGTACTTC.

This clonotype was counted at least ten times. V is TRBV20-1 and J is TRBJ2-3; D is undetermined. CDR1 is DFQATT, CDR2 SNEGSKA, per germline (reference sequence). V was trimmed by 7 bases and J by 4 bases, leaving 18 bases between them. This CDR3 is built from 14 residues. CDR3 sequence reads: CSGTFSQFSDTQYF. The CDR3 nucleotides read TGCAGTGGGACGTTCTCCCAATTCTCAGATACGCAGTATTTT.

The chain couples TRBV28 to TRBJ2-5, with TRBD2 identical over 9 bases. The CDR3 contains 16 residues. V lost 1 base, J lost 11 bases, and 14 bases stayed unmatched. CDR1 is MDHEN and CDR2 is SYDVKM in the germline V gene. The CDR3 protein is CASSLSGTSRYNEQYF. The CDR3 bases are TGTGCCAGCAGTTTATCCGGGACTAGCAGATACAATGAGCAGTACTTC.

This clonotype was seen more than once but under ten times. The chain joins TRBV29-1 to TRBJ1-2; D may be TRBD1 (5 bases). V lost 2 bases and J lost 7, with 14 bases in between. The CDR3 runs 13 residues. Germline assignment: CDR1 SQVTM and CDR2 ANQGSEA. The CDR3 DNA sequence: TGCAGCGTTGAAATTCGCGGGGGTGCTGGCTACACCTTC. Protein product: CSVEIRGGAGYTF.

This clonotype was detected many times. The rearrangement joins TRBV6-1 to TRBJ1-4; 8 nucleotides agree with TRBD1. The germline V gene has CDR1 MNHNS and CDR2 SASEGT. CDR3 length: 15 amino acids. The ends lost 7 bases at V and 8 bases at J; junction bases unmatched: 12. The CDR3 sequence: CASIDRGLTSEKLFF. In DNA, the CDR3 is TGTGCCAGCATTGACAGGGGTTTGACTAGCGAAAAACTGTTTTTT.

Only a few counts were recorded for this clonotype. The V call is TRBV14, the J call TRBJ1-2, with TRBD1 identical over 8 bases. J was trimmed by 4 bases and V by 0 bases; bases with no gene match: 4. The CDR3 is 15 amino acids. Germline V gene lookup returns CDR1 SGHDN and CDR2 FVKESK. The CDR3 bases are TGTGCCAGCAGCCAAGATTTCGGACAGGGCTATGGCTACACCTTC. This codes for CASSQDFGQGYGYTF.

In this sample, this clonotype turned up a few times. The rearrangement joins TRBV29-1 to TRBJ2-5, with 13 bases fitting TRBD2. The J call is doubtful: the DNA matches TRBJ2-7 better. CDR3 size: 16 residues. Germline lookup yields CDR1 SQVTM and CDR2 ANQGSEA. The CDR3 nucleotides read TGCAGCGCCTTCTCCGGACTAGCGGGAGCAGCTAACGAGCAGTACTTC. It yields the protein CSAFSGLAGAANEQYF.

Here the CDR3 reads CASSPGPPGYEQYF. CDR3 DNA sequence: TGTGCCAGCTCACCAGGACCTCCAGGCTACGAGCAGTACTTC. The chain is built from TRBV18 and TRBJ2-7; D gene ambiguous. With 2 bases removed from V and 3 bases from J, the gap between germline ends came to 11 bases. The CDR3 sequence is 14 residues long. Germline values: CDR1 KGHSH, CDR2 LQKENI.

The CDR3: CSARDAYKETQYF. DNA of the CDR3: TGCAGTGCTAGAGATGCCTACAAAGAGACCCAGTACTTC. The genes are TRBV20-1 and TRBJ2-5; D remains unclear. Germline CDR1 and CDR2: DFQATT and SNEGSKA (reference sequence). Trimming removed 0 bases from V and 3 bases from J, with 8 bases in between. This CDR3 has 13 residues.

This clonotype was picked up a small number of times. The CDR3 sequence: CSATKATYNSPLHF. The CDR3 nucleotides read TGCAGTGCTACAAAGGCGACTTATAATTCACCCCTCCACTTT. This sequence joins TRBV20-1 and TRBJ1-6; D is unclear. CDR1 DFQATT and CDR2 SNEGSKA come from the germline V gene (reference sequence). This CDR3 contains 14 residues. Trimming shortened V by 4 bases and J by 4 bases, and 11 bases separated the two germline ends.